A selection of T cell receptor beta chains follows, all from one sample in a study of early T cells in non-severe SARS-CoV-2 infection. One entry per CDR3 protein, called by TCRdb with MiXCR from the 5' RACE reads. Among roughly 65,000 distinct CDR3 sequences listed, about 11% were seen once. Sequencing was carried out using whole blood. These receptors originate from an adult who was a healthcare worker with PCR-confirmed SARS-CoV-2 infection or an uninfected control (not recorded which). Both conserved end residues are part of each CDR3. D genes are given only for firm matches. Where a row states a size, it is once, few, many or the class of an expanded clone; other rows omit it.

>TRBV7-6|TRBJ2-1|many|.
CASSFGQDHLWFF
TGTGCCAGCAGCTTCGGCCAGGACCACCTTTGGTTCTTC
>TRBV7-9|TRBJ1-5|many|.
CASSLGNANQPQHF
TGTGCCAGCAGCTTAGGGAACGCCAATCAGCCCCAGCATTTT
>TRBV23-1|TRBJ2-7|.|.
CASKGRTGYYEQYF
TGCGCCAGCAAGGGACGGACGGGCTACTACGAGCAGTACTTC
>TRBV5-1|TRBJ2-5|.|.
CASSPSGGRWEETQYF
TGCGCCAGCAGCCCGTCCGGGGGGCGCTGGGAAGAGACCCAGTACTTC
>TRBV7-9|TRBJ1-1|.|TRBD1
CASSLEASGGTNTEAFF
TGTGCCAGCAGCTTGGAAGCATCAGGGGGAACGAACACTGAAGCTTTCTTT
>TRBV9|TRBJ2-1|many|TRBD2
CASSVGPRSTSGHEQFF
TGTGCCAGCAGCGTAGGCCCTAGGTCGACTAGCGGCCATGAGCAGTTCTTC
>TRBV28|TRBJ1-5|.|TRBD1
CASSLFNRGINQPQHF
TGTGCCAGCAGTTTATTCAACAGGGGAATTAATCAGCCCCAGCATTTT
>TRBV30|TRBJ1-3|few|TRBD1
CALRQGSPGNTIYF
TGTGCCCTGCGACAGGGAAGCCCCGGAAACACCATATATTTT
>TRBV29-1|TRBJ2-5|few|.
CSAGTQETQYF
TGCAGCGCCGGGACGCAAGAGACCCAGTACTTC
>TRBV20-1|TRBJ2-5|few|TRBD2
CAGTSGRRGGSETQYF
TGCGCTGGGACTAGCGGGAGACGTGGTGGTTCAGAGACCCAGTACTTC
>TRBV20-1|TRBJ2-3|few|.
CSPERDTQYF
TGCAGTCCTGAGAGAGATACGCAGTATTTT
>TRBV9|TRBJ2-1|many|.
CASSLDNEQFF
TGTGCCAGCAGCCTAGACAATGAGCAGTTCTTC
>TRBV21-1|TRBJ1-1|few|.
CASRVPRADTEAFF
TGTGCCAGCAGGGTTCCGCGAGCGGACACTGAAGCTTTCTTT
>TRBV4-1|TRBJ2-1|.|.
CASSQVTNEQFF
TGCGCCAGCAGCCAAGTAACAAATGAGCAGTTCTTC
>TRBV12-3/TRBV12-4|TRBJ2-1|few|.
CASCPGRDWNPYNEQFF
TGTGCCAGCTGCCCGGGGCGGGACTGGAACCCCTACAATGAGCAGTTCTTC
>TRBV11-2|TRBJ2-7|few|TRBD2
CASSLAGTSGGYEQYF
TGTGCCAGCAGCTTGGCAGGGACTAGCGGGGGCTACGAGCAGTACTTC
>TRBV7-2|TRBJ2-1|few|.
CASSFRRDTYNEQFF
TGTGCCAGCAGCTTCAGGCGGGACACCTACAATGAGCAGTTCTTC
>TRBV28|TRBJ2-1|.|.
CASSYPSRGVCNEQFF
TGTGCCAGCAGCTACCCCTCGAGGGGGGTCTGCAATGAGCAGTTCTTC
>TRBV14|TRBJ1-3|few|.
CASSQRGAGNTIYF
TGTGCCAGCAGCCAAAGAGGGGCTGGAAACACCATATATTTT
>TRBV12-3/TRBV12-4|TRBJ2-7|few|TRBD2
CASSSTPGLAGGAYEQYF
TGTGCCAGCAGTTCGACCCCGGGACTAGCGGGGGGGGCCTACGAGCAGTACTTC
>TRBV20-1|TRBJ2-1|few|.
CSAGPKYNEQFF
TGCAGTGCTGGGCCGAAATACAATGAGCAGTTCTTC
>TRBV7-3|TRBJ2-1|many|TRBD1
CASSYDRGSYNEQFF
TGTGCCAGCAGCTATGACAGGGGTTCCTACAATGAGCAGTTCTTC
>TRBV6-1|TRBJ1-1|few|TRBD1
CASSEEFGTAGTEAFF
TGTGCCAGCAGTGAAGAATTTGGGACAGCGGGCACTGAAGCTTTCTTT
>TRBV28|TRBJ1-2|.|.
CASSSRTAYHYGYTF
TGTGCCAGCAGTTCCCGGACAGCATATCACTATGGCTACACCTTC
>TRBV19|TRBJ2-5|.|.
CASRGGTEETQYF
TGTGCCAGTAGAGGCGGCACGGAAGAGACCCAGTACTTC
>TRBV7-8|TRBJ2-3|few|.
CASSSDREGTQYF
TGTGCCAGCAGCTCGGACAGGGAGGGGACGCAGTATTTT
>TRBV7-8|TRBJ2-5|many|.
CASRSSQYF
TGTGCCAGCAGGTCGTCCCAGTACTTC
>TRBV12-3/TRBV12-4|TRBJ2-7|medium-sized|.
CASSSGAGHEQYF
TGTGCCAGCAGTTCTGGAGCGGGTCACGAGCAGTACTTC
>TRBV20-1|TRBJ1-2|.|.
CSARDRQRNGYTF
TGCAGTGCTAGAGATCGGCAGCGGAATGGCTACACCTTC
>TRBV2|TRBJ1-2|few|TRBD1
CARGTGREGYYGYTF
TGTGCCAGGGGGACAGGAAGGGAGGGCTACTATGGCTACACCTTC
>TRBV27|TRBJ2-7|few|.
CASSPPPPVYEQYF
TGTGCCAGCAGTCCGCCCCCCCCCGTCTACGAGCAGTACTTC
>TRBV6-5|TRBJ2-5|few|.
CASSYSQGSYQETQYF
TGTGCCAGCAGTTACTCCCAGGGATCGTACCAAGAGACCCAGTACTTC
>TRBV28|TRBJ1-6|few|TRBD1
CASSLDRRGRYSPLHF
TGTGCCAGCAGCTTGGACAGGAGGGGGAGGTATTCACCCCTCCACTTT
>TRBV9|TRBJ2-7|few|.
CASSVVSNGEQYF
TGTGCCAGCAGCGTAGTGTCGAACGGGGAGCAGTACTTC
>TRBV20-1|TRBJ2-1|many|TRBD2
CSARDRAGGDNEQFF
TGCAGTGCTAGAGACCGGGCGGGAGGGGACAATGAGCAGTTCTTC
>TRBV6-1|TRBJ2-2|many|TRBD2
CASSEEASGTGELFF
TGTGCCAGCAGTGAAGAAGCTAGCGGGACCGGGGAGCTGTTTTTT
>TRBV11-2|TRBJ2-7|.|.
CASSSQAGYEQYF
TGTGCCAGCAGCTCCCAGGCGGGGTACGAGCAGTACTTC
>TRBV12-3/TRBV12-4|TRBJ1-5|few|TRBD1
CASSPDRTQHF
TGTGCCAGCAGCCCGGACAGGACCCAGCATTTT
>TRBV5-1|TRBJ2-3|few|TRBD2
CASSVRTSGTDTQYF
TGCGCCAGCAGCGTAAGGACTAGCGGCACAGATACGCAGTATTTT
>TRBV27|TRBJ2-3|.|.
CASSLGDTDTQYF
TGTGCCAGCAGTTTAGGCGACACAGATACGCAGTATTTT
>TRBV14|TRBJ2-1|.|TRBD1
CASSQAGTGKFF
TGTGCCAGCAGCCAAGCCGGGACAGGGAAGTTCTTC
>TRBV3-1|TRBJ2-6|few|TRBD2
CASSQLGTSGRRSNVLTF
TGTGCCAGCAGCCAGCTTGGGACTAGCGGGAGGAGATCCAACGTCCTGACTTTC
>TRBV4-1|TRBJ2-1|few|.
CASSQDRQGWDNEQFF
TGCGCCAGCAGCCAAGATAGGCAGGGTTGGGACAATGAGCAGTTCTTC
>TRBV6-2/TRBV6-3|TRBJ2-5|.|TRBD2
CASSFTVFLAGEETQYF
TGTGCCAGCAGTTTCACCGTATTTCTAGCGGGAGAAGAGACCCAGTACTTC
>TRBV28|TRBJ2-1|.|.
CASSHLRDPDEQFF
TGTGCCAGCAGCCACCTGAGGGATCCGGATGAGCAGTTCTTC
>TRBV2|TRBJ2-1|.|TRBD2
CASRVLAGTYNEQFF
TGTGCCAGCAGGGTTCTAGCGGGAACCTACAATGAGCAGTTCTTC
>TRBV30|TRBJ2-1|.|TRBD2
CASGARGLAGGEQFF
TGTGCCAGTGGTGCGCGAGGACTAGCGGGAGGTGAGCAGTTCTTC
>TRBV10-3|TRBJ1-2|many|.
CAINPGDGYTF
TGTGCCATCAACCCAGGGGATGGCTACACCTTC